This is a list of T cell receptor beta chains from one sample in a study of T cells in localized non-small cell lung cancer. Only in-frame clones appear in the TCRdb table, and some are missing; sequencing was by immunoSEQ multiplex PCR. The table lists some 90,000 clones, roughly 87% of them singletons. Here the sequenced sample was peripheral blood, taken before any cancer treatment. These receptors were obtained from a man aged 40-75 years with stage I squamous cell lung carcinoma. CDR3s include the opening cysteine and the closing phenylalanine or tryptophan. A D gene is named only where the DNA matches it firmly. For some rows the clone size is stated as once, few or many, or as a class when expanded; others skip it.

v_gene: TRBV11-2
abundance: .
j_gene: TRBJ1-5
d_gene: .
CDR3aa: CASSQGQSNQPQHF
CDR3nt: TGTGCCAGCAGCCAAGGACAGAGCAATCAGCCCCAGCATTTT

v_gene: TRBV7-2
abundance: .
j_gene: TRBJ1-5
d_gene: .
CDR3aa: CASSLRTADQPQHF
CDR3nt: TGTGCCAGCAGCTTGCGGACGGCAGATCAGCCCCAGCATTTT

v_gene: TRBV5-4
abundance: .
j_gene: TRBJ1-1
d_gene: .
CDR3aa: CASSPEGRVMENTEAFF
CDR3nt: TGTGCCAGCAGCCCGGAGGGCAGGGTAATGGAGAACACTGAAGCTTTCTTT

v_gene: TRBV27
abundance: .
j_gene: TRBJ1-3
d_gene: .
CDR3aa: CASSLRGWGNTIYF
CDR3nt: TGTGCCAGCAGTTTACGGGGTTGGGGAAACACCATATATTTT

v_gene: TRBV18
abundance: .
j_gene: TRBJ1-2
d_gene: .
CDR3aa: CASSLTGTPNYGYTF
CDR3nt: TGTGCCAGCTCCCTCACAGGGACGCCGAACTATGGCTACACCTTC

v_gene: TRBV5-1
abundance: .
j_gene: TRBJ1-1
d_gene: .
CDR3aa: CASSPRVQVEAFF
CDR3nt: TGCGCCAGCAGCCCGCGGGTACAGGTTGAAGCTTTCTTT

v_gene: TRBV7-2
abundance: once
j_gene: TRBJ2-1
d_gene: .
CDR3aa: CATGKAGPYNEQFF
CDR3nt: TGTGCCACGGGAAAAGCGGGTCCCTACAATGAGCAGTTCTTC

v_gene: TRBV27
abundance: .
j_gene: TRBJ2-2
d_gene: .
CDR3aa: CASSGLRVHGELFF
CDR3nt: TGTGCCAGCAGTGGTCTTCGCGTCCACGGGGAGCTGTTTTTT

v_gene: TRBV6-1
abundance: .
j_gene: TRBJ2-7
d_gene: .
CDR3aa: CASNPVGSGVLEQYF
CDR3nt: TGTGCCAGCAACCCCGTCGGGTCGGGGGTTCTCGAGCAGTACTTC

v_gene: TRBV5-4
abundance: .
j_gene: TRBJ2-1
d_gene: .
CDR3aa: CASSLMSGEPYNEQFF
CDR3nt: TGTGCCAGCAGCTTGATGTCAGGGGAACCCTACAATGAGCAGTTCTTC

v_gene: TRBV2
abundance: .
j_gene: TRBJ2-2
d_gene: .
CDR3aa: CASSYTTNTGELFF
CDR3nt: TGTGCCAGCAGTTACACGACGAACACCGGGGAGCTGTTTTTT

v_gene: TRBV4-1
abundance: .
j_gene: TRBJ1-1
d_gene: TRBD1
CDR3aa: CASSQTRDRAEAFF
CDR3nt: TGCGCCAGCAGCCAAACTCGGGACAGGGCGGAAGCTTTCTTT

v_gene: TRBV5-1
abundance: .
j_gene: TRBJ2-7
d_gene: .
CDR3aa: CASSPDGPVSYEQYF
CDR3nt: TGCGCCAGCAGCCCCGACGGACCGGTTTCCTACGAGCAGTACTTC

v_gene: TRBV5-1
abundance: once
j_gene: TRBJ2-1
d_gene: .
CDR3aa: CASCPQSTVGNEQFF
CDR3nt: TGCGCCAGCTGCCCACAGTCCACTGTGGGCAATGAGCAGTTCTTC

v_gene: TRBV29-1
abundance: .
j_gene: TRBJ1-1
d_gene: .
CDR3aa: CSVERVLNTEAFF
CDR3nt: TGCAGCGTTGAAAGGGTACTGAACACTGAAGCTTTCTTT

v_gene: TRBV5-8
abundance: .
j_gene: TRBJ2-3
d_gene: .
CDR3aa: CASSPGGPGDTQYF
CDR3nt: TGTGCCAGCAGCCCGGGTGGACCCGGGGATACGCAGTATTTT

v_gene: TRBV4-1
abundance: .
j_gene: TRBJ1-4
d_gene: TRBD1
CDR3aa: CASSQTPDRGQEKLFF
CDR3nt: TGCGCCAGCAGCCAAACCCCGGACAGGGGGCAAGAAAAACTGTTTTTT

v_gene: TRBV28
abundance: .
j_gene: TRBJ1-4
d_gene: .
CDR3aa: CASSTHPDIARLATNEKLFF
CDR3nt: TGTGCCAGCAGCACCCATCCCGACATCGCCAGGCTTGCAACTAATGAAAAACTGTTTTTT

v_gene: TRBV28
abundance: .
j_gene: TRBJ2-7
d_gene: TRBD1
CDR3aa: CASILSGTGPYEQYF
CDR3nt: TGTGCCAGCATTCTATCCGGGACAGGGCCCTACGAGCAGTACTTC